A single sample is the source of the 18 T cell receptor beta chains below, sequenced in a study of T cell repertoires in cytomegalovirus infection (dated by TCRdb to the late 2010s). Instrument used: Illumina HiSeq 1500. In-frame beta chains were kept once TCRdb had trimmed the public reads at Q25 with fastp and called clones with MiXCR. Every distinct CDR3 protein forms one entry, paired with its most common genes and DNA. This sample comprises around 300,000 distinct CDR3 sequences, 8% to 9.5% of them detected only once. The ten most abundant clones make up 4.3% of the sample. Input material: PBMCs. These receptors all stem from a human donor in good health (CMV status not recorded). Some clones in this sample may be carry-over from other donors' samples.

This clonotype was seen at least ten times. V and J are TRBV20-1 and TRBJ2-2, with TRBD2 identical over 10 bases. With 3 bases clipped from V and 0 bases from J, the junction kept 10 bases outside the gene matches. The CDR3 runs to 18 residues. Germline values: CDR1 DFQATT, CDR2 SNEGSKA (reference sequence). This CDR3 reads CSASDPSGRVTNTGELFF. Written as DNA, the CDR3 is TGCAGTGCTAGCGACCCTAGCGGGAGAGTAACGAACACCGGGGAGCTGTTTTTT.

In this sample, this clonotype turned up many times. V gene TRBV7-6 combines with J gene TRBJ2-5; D may be TRBD2 (6 bases). Germline V gene sequence: CDR1 SGHVS, CDR2 FNYEAQ. V was pared by 6 bases and J by 1 base, with 15 bases between. The CDR3 loop spans 15 amino acids. The CDR3: CASSSEGGTQETQYF. The DNA for the CDR3 is TGTGCCAGCAGTTCCGAGGGAGGTACCCAAGAGACCCAGTACTTC.

This clonotype has more than one count but fewer than ten. V usage is TRBV4-1 and J usage is TRBJ1-1, with D perhaps matching TRBD1 (6 bases). CDR3 length equals 14 residues. The germline gives CDR1 MGHRA, CDR2 YSYEKL. Trimming pared 4 bases from V and 8 bases from J, leaving 17 bases between. CDR3 sequence (DNA): TGCGCCAGCAGCCTCTTACGGGAAACAGGGGAAGCTTTCTTT. Translation gives CASSLLRETGEAFF.

This clonotype was recorded a few times. This chain joins TRBV20-1 and TRBJ2-1, with D perhaps matching TRBD1 or TRBD2 (6 bases each). This CDR3 spans 15 amino acids. Trimming shortened V by 6 bases and J by 0 bases, and 15 bases separated the two germline ends. CDR1 DFQATT and CDR2 SNEGSKA come from the germline V gene (reference sequence). CDR3 nucleotide sequence: TGCAGTGCAGAGGGGGGACCGAGCTCCTACAATGAGCAGTTCTTC. It is translated as CSAEGGPSSYNEQFF.

This clonotype was counted ten times or more. The chain combines TRBV7-2 with TRBJ2-1, with 8 bases identical to TRBD1. J gave up 8 bases and V 0 bases, and 9 bases lay outside the gene matches. Germline V gene data show CDR1 as SGHTA and CDR2 as FQGNSA. The length of the CDR3 is 16 residues. CDR3: CASSLAVGTGGYEQFF. CDR3 coding DNA: TGTGCCAGCAGCTTAGCAGTGGGGACAGGCGGGTATGAGCAGTTCTTC.

The table lists this clonotype with many counts. The chain uses TRBV7-2 and TRBJ2-3; either TRBD1 or TRBD2 may fit D (5 bases each). CDR1 and CDR2 (germline): SGHTA, FQGNSA. V was shortened by 6 bases and J by 4 bases, with 17 bases between the two germline ends. The CDR3 runs 15 residues. CDR3 bases: TGTGCCAGCAGTCGCCGAGGGGCCCGGCCAGATACGCAGTATTTT. This gives the protein CASSRRGARPDTQYF.

This clonotype was recorded many times. The chain employs TRBV7-9 and TRBJ1-1; D possibly corresponds to TRBD1 (6 bases). CDR3 size: 16 residues. Germline V gives CDR1 SEHNR, CDR2 FQNEAQ (reference sequence). V lost 3 bases and J 0 bases, leaving 14 bases between the germline ends. CDR3 region: CASSFRPTGLNTEAFF. As DNA, the CDR3 is TGTGCCAGCAGCTTTCGCCCGACAGGATTGAACACTGAAGCTTTCTTT.

The chain employs TRBV6-4 and TRBJ2-3, with D hard to call. Per germline, CDR1 MRHNA and CDR2 SNTAGT. This CDR3 has 13 amino acids. V was trimmed by 4 bases and J by 6 bases, leaving 11 bases between them. In DNA form, the CDR3 reads TGTGCCAGCAGTGTCCTATCCGGGGATACGCAGTATTTT. Encoded protein: CASSVLSGDTQYF.

This clonotype was seen at least ten times. V and J are TRBV7-2 and TRBJ2-3; D gene uncertain. Germline V gene sequence: CDR1 SGHTA, CDR2 FQGNSA. The CDR3 contains 14 residues. V dropped 5 bases and J dropped 1 base, with 10 bases sitting between them. Here the CDR3 reads CASSLGPGTDTQYF. As DNA, the CDR3 is TGTGCCAGCAGCCTCGGGCCGGGCACAGATACGCAGTATTTT.

In its sample, this clonotype was seen many times. V and J are TRBV7-2 and TRBJ2-5; no definite D call. Per germline, CDR1 SGHTA and CDR2 FQGNSA. The CDR3 is made up of 13 amino acids. Between the trimmed V and J ends, which lost 5 bases and 5 bases, there was a span of 12 bases. The CDR3 is CASSPRRWETQYF. The CDR3 region has the DNA TGTGCCAGCAGCCCACGACGGTGGGAGACCCAGTACTTC.

This clonotype was found many times. The chain uses TRBV12-3 or TRBV12-4 and TRBJ2-1; 11 bases are shared with TRBD2. After removal of 6 bases from V and 7 bases from J, the junction contained 5 bases not matched to a gene. The CDR3 consists of 14 residues. The CDR3 region has the DNA TGTGCCAGCAGCCTAGCGGGAGGTAGTAATGAGCAGTTCTTC. Encoded protein: CASSLAGGSNEQFF.

The table lists this clonotype with a few counts. CDR3 residues: CSAPGGGETQYF. The CDR3 DNA reads TGCAGTGCTCCCGGGGGGGGCGAGACCCAGTACTTC. The V gene is TRBV20-1, the J gene TRBJ2-5, with 8 bases identical to TRBD2. The V and J ends lost 5 bases and 5 bases, in that order; junction bases with no gene match: 4. Germline V gene lookup returns CDR1 DFQATT and CDR2 SNEGSKA (reference sequence). The length of the CDR3 is 12 residues.

V and J are TRBV18 and TRBJ2-1; D possibly corresponds to TRBD2 (6 bases). Trimming took off 3 bases at V and 6 bases at J, with 12 bases between the two ends. Germline CDR1 KGHSH, CDR2 LQKENI. This CDR3 has 14 residues. The CDR3 nucleotides are TGTGCCAGCTCACCTTACGGGAGTACCAATGAGCAGTTCTTC. It is translated as CASSPYGSTNEQFF.

This clonotype was seen at least ten times. This chain uses TRBV7-9 with TRBJ2-3; the D gene is possibly TRBD2 (7 bases). This CDR3 has 15 amino acids. Trimming removed 5 bases at V and 0 bases at J, with 12 bases between. The germline gives CDR1 SEHNR, CDR2 FQNEAQ (reference sequence). CDR3 sequence reads: CASSGEGGSTDTQYF. CDR3 nucleotide sequence: TGTGCCAGCAGCGGCGAGGGGGGGAGCACAGATACGCAGTATTTT.

Note on this clonotype: Just one base apart from a much larger clone, this may be a read error. The chain combines TRBV7-2 with TRBJ2-5, with D perhaps TRBD2 (5 bases). The CDR3 spans 14 residues. CDR1 SGHTA and CDR2 FQGNSA come from the germline V gene. The CDR3 region is CASNLTGSQETQYF. The CDR3 DNA reads as TGTGCCAGCAACTTAACGGGGAGCCAAGAGACCCAGTACTTC.

The genes are TRBV20-1 and TRBJ1-6; D perhaps matches TRBD1 (5 bases). From germline, CDR1 is DFQATT and CDR2 SNEGSKA (reference sequence). The CDR3 consists of 12 residues. The V end lost 5 bases, the J end lost 7 bases, and 9 bases lay between the germline ends. The CDR3 coding sequence is TGCAGTGCTCGCCGGGGGAATTCACCCCTCCACTTT. It translates to CSARRGNSPLHF.

This clonotype was observed many times. The chain combines TRBV7-6 with TRBJ1-2; possible D gene TRBD1, 5 bases. Germline assignment: CDR1 SGHVS and CDR2 FNYEAQ. V lost 0 bases and J lost 0, with 14 bases in between. The CDR3 spans 17 residues. The CDR3 DNA is TGTGCCAGCAGCTTAGCTGGAAGGGGCGGAGCTAACTATGGCTACACCTTC. This sequence encodes CASSLAGRGGANYGYTF.

The table lists this clonotype with many counts. This chain uses TRBV7-2 with TRBJ2-1; D is uncertain. This CDR3 comprises 11 residues. The V and J ends lost 5 bases and 9 bases respectively, with 8 bases between them. Germline CDR1 and CDR2: SGHTA and FQGNSA. The CDR3 is CASSPISEQFF. DNA of the CDR3: TGTGCCAGCAGCCCCATTAGTGAGCAGTTCTTC.